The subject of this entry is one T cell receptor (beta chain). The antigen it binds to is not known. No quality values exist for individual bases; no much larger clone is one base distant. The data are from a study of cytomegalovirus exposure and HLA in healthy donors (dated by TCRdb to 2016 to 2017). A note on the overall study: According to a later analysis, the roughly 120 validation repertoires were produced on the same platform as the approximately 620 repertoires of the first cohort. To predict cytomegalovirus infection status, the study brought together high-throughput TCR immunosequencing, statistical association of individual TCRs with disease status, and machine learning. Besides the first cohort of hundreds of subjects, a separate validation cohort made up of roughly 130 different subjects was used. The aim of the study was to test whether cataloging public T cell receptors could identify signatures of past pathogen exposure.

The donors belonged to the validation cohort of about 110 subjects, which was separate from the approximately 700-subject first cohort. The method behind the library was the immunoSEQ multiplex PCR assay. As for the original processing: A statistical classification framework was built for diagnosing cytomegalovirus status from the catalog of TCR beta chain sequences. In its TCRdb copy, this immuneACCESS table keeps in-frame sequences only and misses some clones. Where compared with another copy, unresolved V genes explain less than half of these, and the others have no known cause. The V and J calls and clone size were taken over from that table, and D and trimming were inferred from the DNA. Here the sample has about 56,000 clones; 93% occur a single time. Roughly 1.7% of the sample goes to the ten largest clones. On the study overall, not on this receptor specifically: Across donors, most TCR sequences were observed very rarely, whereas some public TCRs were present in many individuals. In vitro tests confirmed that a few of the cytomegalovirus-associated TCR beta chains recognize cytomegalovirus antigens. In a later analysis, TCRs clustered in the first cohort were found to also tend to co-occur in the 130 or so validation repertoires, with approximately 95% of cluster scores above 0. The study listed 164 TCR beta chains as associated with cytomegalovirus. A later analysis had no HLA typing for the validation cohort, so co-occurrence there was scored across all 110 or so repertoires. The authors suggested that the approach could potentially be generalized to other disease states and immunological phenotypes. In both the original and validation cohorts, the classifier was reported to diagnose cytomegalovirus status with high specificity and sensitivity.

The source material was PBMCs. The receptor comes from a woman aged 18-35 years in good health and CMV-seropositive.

CDR3 sequence: CASSLVLHRTGTNYGYTF. The nucleotide sequence is TGTGCCAGCAGCTTAGTCCTTCATCGGACAGGCACTAACTATGGCTACACCTTC. The chain employs TRBV13 and TRBJ1-2; 7 central nucleotides agree with TRBD1. CDR1 is given as PRHDT and CDR2 as FYEKMQ, both from the germline V gene (reference sequence). Its CDR3 holds 18 amino acids, cysteine through phenylalanine. CDR3 DNA only is kept here, 54 bases in frame from base 1. The junction shows trimming of 1 base on V and 0 bases on J, and the gene matches do not reach 11 bases of it.